A single sample is the source of the 26 T cell receptor beta chains below, sequenced in a study of Ad26.COV2.S vaccination and SARS-CoV-2 variants. This table comes from immunoSEQ multiplex PCR, and its TCRdb copy is limited to in-frame clones, with some not included. The sample contains about 320,000 clones, roughly 80% of which appear only once. Treatment described: over 15 received Ad26.COV2.S at low or high dose, single or two shots; about 5 received placebo; per-sample allocation not given. Specimen acquisition occurred on day 63 following the initial vaccine or placebo injection. Sequencing was performed on peripheral blood, taken in a trial of Ad26.COV2.S vaccine versus placebo. Receptor source: a person between 18 and 65 years old who received the Ad26.COV2.S COVID-19 vaccine or a placebo.

J is TRBJ1-5 and V is TRBV25-1; perhaps TRBD1 as D (5 bases). The CDR3 is 14 residues long. Trimming took 2 bases from V and 4 from J, leaving 9 bases between them. Per germline, CDR1 MGHDK and CDR2 SYGVNS. CDR3 sequence: CASSEAGTNQPQHF. The CDR3 nucleotides are TGTGCCAGCAGTGAAGCAGGGACTAATCAGCCCCAGCATTTT.

The J gene is TRBJ1-6, the V gene TRBV7-2, with D possibly matching TRBD1 (6 bases). This CDR3 contains 16 residues. Trimming removed 5 bases from V and 8 bases from J, with 19 bases in between. Germline CDR1 is SGHTA and CDR2 is FQGNSA. The CDR3 protein is CASSLFWGQVDSPLHF. The CDR3, as DNA: TGTGCCAGCAGCCTTTTTTGGGGGCAGGTGGATTCACCCCTCCACTTT. Full variable domain (rest looked up from reference TRBV7-2 and TRBJ1-6): GAGVSQSPSNKVTEKGKDVELRCDPISGHTALYWYRQSLGQGLEFLIYFQGNSAPDKSGLPSDRFSAERTGGSVSTLTIQRTQQEDSAVYLCASSLFWGQVDSPLHFGNGTRLTVT.

This chain connects TRBV1 to TRBJ2-7; the table calls TRBD1, which could not be checked here. TRBV1 is shown as a pseudogene. This CDR3 region has 11 residues. The CDR3 sequence: CTSSLLRQGYF. CDR3 in DNA: TGCACCAGCAGCCTCCTTCGGCAGGGGTACTTC.

This chain joins TRBV19 and TRBJ2-7, with a weak D call TRBD1 (7 bases). The V gene lost 3 bases and the J gene lost 5 bases, with 23 bases spanning the gap. Germline values: CDR1 LNHDA, CDR2 SQIVND (reference sequence). The CDR3 loop spans 17 amino acids. In nucleotides, the CDR3 is TGTGCCAGTAGTATCGAGGCGGCAGGGGGAGGCTTTAACGAGCAGTACTTC. Amino acids: CASSIEAAGGGFNEQYF. Full variable domain (rest looked up from reference TRBV19 and TRBJ2-7): DGGITQSPKYLFRKEGQNVTLSCEQNLNHDAMYWYRQDPGQGLRLIYYSQIVNDFQKGDIAEGYSVSREKKESFPLTVTSAQKNPTAFYLCASSIEAAGGGFNEQYFGPGTRLTVT.

A remark on this clone: Other DNA sequences in the sample encode the same CDR3. The chain links TRBV9 to TRBJ2-7; either TRBD1 or TRBD2 may fit D (6 bases each). Trimming left V 2 bases short and J 0 bases short, with 9 bases between. Germline values: CDR1 SGDLS, CDR2 YYNGEE. This CDR3 comprises 14 residues. DNA of the CDR3: TGTGCCAGCAGCGTCGGGGGCAGCTCCTACGAGCAGTACTTC. Translation gives CASSVGGSSYEQYF. Filled out from reference TRBV9 and TRBJ2-7, the complete variable domain reads DSGVTQTPKHLITATGQRVTLRCSPRSGDLSVYWYQQSLDQGLQFLIQYYNGEERAKGNILERFSAQQFPDLHSELNLSSLELGDSALYFCASSVGGSSYEQYFGPGTRLTVT.

Here the CDR3 reads CASSLGPGTYEQYF. Here the CDR3 DNA reads TGTGCCAGCAGCTTGGGACCAGGGACCTACGAGCAGTACTTC. This chain connects TRBV5-6 to TRBJ2-7, with D perhaps matching TRBD1 (5 bases). The ends were cut back, 0 bases at V and 2 bases at J, with 9 bases in the middle. This CDR3 region has 14 residues. Germline CDR1 reads SGHDT; CDR2 reads YYEEEE.

V is TRBV7-8 and J is TRBJ2-5; 10 positions agree with TRBD1. The CDR3 runs 14 residues. Per the germline V gene, CDR1 is SGHVS and CDR2 is FQNEAQ. V trimming: 5 bases; J trimming: 5 bases; junction bases outside the gene matches: 5. The DNA for the CDR3 is TGTGCCAGCAGCACGGGACAGGGGTTCGAGACCCAGTACTTC. It yields the protein CASSTGQGFETQYF.

The chain combines TRBV19 with TRBJ2-5, with 8 bases fitting TRBD1. J gave up 6 bases and V 6 bases, and 9 bases lay outside the gene matches. The CDR3 runs to 14 residues. Per germline, CDR1 LNHDA and CDR2 SQIVND (reference sequence). The CDR3 region has the DNA TGTGCCAGTAGCCCAGGGGGCAGGGGGAAGACCCAGTACTTC. Its translation is CASSPGGRGKTQYF.

This chain uses TRBV4-2 with TRBJ2-2; D is possibly TRBD1 (6 bases). CDR1 and CDR2 from the germline V gene are LGHNA and YNFKEQ. Deletions cut 2 bases from V and 1 base from J, with 11 bases between. The length of the CDR3 is 16 residues. The CDR3 protein is CASSQHRALNTGELFF. The DNA of the CDR3 is TGTGCCAGCAGCCAACACAGGGCGCTGAACACCGGGGAGCTGTTTTTT.

This rearrangement joins TRBV5-1 to TRBJ1-1; the D is unclear. Trimming shortened V by 2 bases and J by 4 bases, and 6 bases separated the two germline ends. CDR3 length: 12 amino acids. The germline V gene encodes CDR1 SGHRS and CDR2 YFSETQ. CDR3 region: CASSFIGTEAFF. The CDR3 DNA follows: TGCGCCAGCAGCTTTATAGGCACTGAAGCTTTCTTT. Together with reference TRBV5-1 and TRBJ1-1, the CDR3 gives the full variable domain: KAGVTQTPRYLIKTRGQQVTLSCSPISGHRSVSWYQQTPGQGLQFLFEYFSETQRNKGNFPGRFSGRQFSNSRSEMNVSTLELGDSALYLCASSFIGTEAFFGQGTRLTVV.

V usage is TRBV7-2 and J usage is TRBJ1-5, with 9 nucleotides matching TRBD1. Trimming removed 2 bases from V and 4 bases from J; junction bases left unmatched: 6. Germline V gene data show CDR1 as SGHTA and CDR2 as FQGNSA. The CDR3 contains 16 residues. The chain's CDR3 is CASSLQQGARNQPQHF. The CDR3 DNA reads TGTGCCAGCAGCTTACAACAGGGGGCTCGAAATCAGCCCCAGCATTTT.

The J gene is TRBJ2-7, the V gene TRBV28, with D hard to call. CDR1 and CDR2 (germline): MDHEN, SYDVKM. The CDR3 extends over 14 amino acids. V dropped 3 bases and J dropped 2 bases, with 11 bases sitting between them. Here the CDR3 DNA reads TGTGCCAGCAGTTTTCGGGTAGAGACCTACGAGCAGTACTTC. Translation gives CASSFRVETYEQYF. The full variable domain, rest sourced from reference TRBV28 and TRBJ2-7, is DVKVTQSSRYLVKRTGEKVFLECVQDMDHENMFWYRQDPGLGLRLIYFSYDVKMKEKGDIPEGYSVSREKKERFSLILESASTNQTSMYLCASSFRVETYEQYFGPGTRLTVT.

This clone was detected once. The gene calls are TRBV24-1 and TRBJ2-1; possibly TRBD1 for D (6 bases). Germline V gene sequence: CDR1 KGHDR, CDR2 SFDVKD. Trimming left V 8 bases short and J 9 bases short, with 10 bases between. The CDR3 is 11 amino acids. The DNA for the CDR3 is TGTGCCACCAAATTAGGGGGTGAGCAGTTCTTC. It codes for CATKLGGEQFF.

The chain recombines TRBV6-5 with TRBJ1-2; the D is unclear. The V gene's germline CDR1 is MNHEY and CDR2 SVGAGI. V dropped 7 bases and J dropped 4 bases, with 10 bases sitting between them. The CDR3 extends over 12 amino acids. The CDR3 DNA reads as TGTGCCAGCATTCGTCTAGGCTATGGCTACACCTTC. Translation: CASIRLGYGYTF.

The chain couples TRBV10-3 to TRBJ1-3; D is unclear. The germline gives CDR1 ENHRY, CDR2 SYGVKD. CDR3 length: 14 residues. The germline V and J ends were trimmed by 6 bases and 2 bases, with 11 bases remaining between them. CDR3 residues: CAIREQQAGNTIYF. CDR3 bases: TGTGCCATCAGGGAACAGCAAGCTGGAAACACCATATATTTT.

V usage is TRBV7-3 and J usage is TRBJ2-5; D perhaps matches TRBD1 (7 bases). Germline V gives CDR1 SGHTA, CDR2 FQGTGA. The CDR3 is made up of 14 amino acids. V was shortened by 5 bases and J by 4 bases, with 14 bases between the two germline ends. CDR3 in amino acids: CASSPGTAGETQYF. CDR3 bases: TGTGCCAGCAGCCCCGGGACAGCGGGAGAGACCCAGTACTTC.

This clone appeared a single time. The chain carries TRBV19 and TRBJ1-3; D is possibly TRBD1 (5 bases). The CDR3 sequence is 17 residues long. The V and J ends lost 0 bases and 0 bases respectively, with 12 bases between them. The V gene's germline CDR1 is LNHDA and CDR2 SQIVND (reference sequence). The CDR3 spells CASSIDAYRFSGNTIYF. The CDR3 DNA sequence: TGTGCCAGTAGTATAGACGCCTACAGGTTCTCTGGAAACACCATATATTTT.

The J gene is TRBJ1-6, the V gene TRBV3-1 (or the pseudogene TRBV3-2), with no clear D. V lost 5 bases to trimming and J lost 9 bases, with 14 bases between them. The CDR3 loop spans 14 amino acids. Looked up from germline, CDR1 is LGHDT and CDR2 is YNNKEL (reference sequence). In DNA, the CDR3 is TGTGCCAGCAGCGAACAGTGGTCTTTTTCACCCCTCCACTTT. Residues: CASSEQWSFSPLHF.

The V gene is TRBV28, the J gene TRBJ1-5; D is unresolved. This CDR3 has 14 amino acids. CDR1 is MDHEN and CDR2 is SYDVKM in the germline V gene. The germline V and J ends were trimmed by 2 bases and 4 bases, with 9 bases remaining between them. The CDR3 DNA is TGTGCCAGCAGTTTACCGGACGTAAATCAGCCCCAGCATTTT. This codes for CASSLPDVNQPQHF.

The chain employs TRBV20-1 and TRBJ1-1; D is unclear. CDR1 is DFQATT, CDR2 SNEGSKA, per germline (reference sequence). With 8 bases removed from V and 8 bases from J, the gap between germline ends came to 6 bases. CDR3 length: 8 residues. The CDR3 region has the DNA TGCAGTACGACCGAAGCTTTCTTT. Encoded protein: CSTTEAFF.

Regarding this clone: This CDR3 is also generated by other DNA sequences in the sample. The V call is TRBV19, the J call TRBJ1-5; the match to TRBD1 covers 8 bases. Germline CDR1 LNHDA, CDR2 SQIVND (reference sequence). The V and J ends lost 4 bases and 4 bases, in that order; junction bases with no gene match: 6. The CDR3 contains 15 residues. CDR3 region: CASSTGQGGNQPQHF. For the CDR3, the DNA is TGTGCCAGTAGTACCGGACAGGGAGGGAATCAGCCCCAGCATTTT.

The chain's CDR3 is CASSLAGQGGTDTQYF. The CDR3 region has the DNA TGTGCCAGCAGCTTAGCCGGACAGGGGGGTACAGATACGCAGTATTTT. V usage is TRBV7-3 and J usage is TRBJ2-3; 10 positions match TRBD1. Germline loops: CDR1 SGHTA, CDR2 FQGTGA. CDR3 length: 16 amino acids. Trimming took 2 bases from V and 3 from J; bases not matched to a gene: 5.

The chain uses TRBV11-2 and TRBJ2-7; the D gene is possibly TRBD2 (6 bases). CDR3 length equals 14 residues. Trimming took 0 bases from V and 2 from J, leaving 8 bases between them. Germline values: CDR1 SGHAT, CDR2 FQNNGV. The CDR3 protein is CASSLDRETYEQYF. DNA for the CDR3: TGTGCCAGCAGCTTAGACCGGGAGACCTACGAGCAGTACTTC.

This clone was detected only a few times. The genes are TRBV29-1 and TRBJ1-1; a weak D match, TRBD1 (5 bases). Trimming took off 6 bases at V and 3 bases at J, with 17 bases between the two ends. Germline CDR1 reads SQVTM; CDR2 reads ANQGSEA. CDR3 length: 14 residues. The CDR3 reads CSVEEGPGDTEAFF. The CDR3 DNA follows: TGCAGCGTCGAGGAGGGTCCGGGGGACACTGAAGCTTTCTTT. The variable domain in full, completed from reference TRBV29-1 and TRBJ1-1, reads SAVISQKPSRDICQRGTSLTIQCQVDSQVTMMFWYRQQPGQSLTLIATANQGSEATYESGFVIDKFPISRPNLTFSTLTVSNMSPEDSSIYLCSVEEGPGDTEAFFGQGTRLTVV.

The chain employs TRBV28 and TRBJ1-1, with TRBD1 identical over 8 bases. J lost 8 bases, V lost 5 bases, and 4 bases had no gene match. The CDR3 is made up of 12 amino acids. CDR1 is MDHEN, CDR2 SYDVKM, per germline. CDR3 DNA: TGTGCCAGCAGTCTGACAGGGGCCGAAGCTTTCTTT. Encoded protein: CASSLTGAEAFF.

The chain employs TRBV5-6 and TRBJ2-2; D gene unclear. V was cut by 4 bases and J by 1 base, with 11 bases left in between. The CDR3 runs 15 residues. Germline CDR1 is SGHDT and CDR2 is YYEEEE. The CDR3 spells CASSTDPRNTGELFF. DNA for the CDR3: TGTGCCAGCAGCACTGACCCCCGGAACACCGGGGAGCTGTTTTTT.